The clone carrying this TCR beta chain was seen only once. Profiled with immunoSEQ multiplex PCR; TCRdb holds only in-frame clones, not every one. The sample holds tens of thousands of clones; around 70% are singletons and the top ten take around 8.9%. The data were taken from a study of T cell clones after liver transplantation. The CDR3 loop spans 13 amino acids. Germline V gives CDR1 SGHTA, CDR2 FQGNSA. Unmatched junction bases numbered 3, after V lost 2 bases and J lost 9 bases. Sequences were derived from CD4+ T cells from blood, sampled at the 22-month timepoint. The origin of this receptor is a human patient who received a liver transplant. Some T cells may have come from the graft donor. The V gene is TRBV7-2, the J gene TRBJ1-4; 7 positions match TRBD1. The CDR3 sequence is CASSLHRGQKLFF. The CDR3, as DNA: TGTGCCAGCAGCTTACATAGGGGGCAAAAACTGTTTTTT. Together with reference TRBV7-2 and TRBJ1-4, the CDR3 gives the full variable domain: GAGVSQSPSNKVTEKGKDVELRCDPISGHTALYWYRQSLGQGLEFLIYFQGNSAPDKSGLPSDRFSAERTGGSVSTLTIQRTQQEDSAVYLCASSLHRGQKLFFGSGTQLSVL.